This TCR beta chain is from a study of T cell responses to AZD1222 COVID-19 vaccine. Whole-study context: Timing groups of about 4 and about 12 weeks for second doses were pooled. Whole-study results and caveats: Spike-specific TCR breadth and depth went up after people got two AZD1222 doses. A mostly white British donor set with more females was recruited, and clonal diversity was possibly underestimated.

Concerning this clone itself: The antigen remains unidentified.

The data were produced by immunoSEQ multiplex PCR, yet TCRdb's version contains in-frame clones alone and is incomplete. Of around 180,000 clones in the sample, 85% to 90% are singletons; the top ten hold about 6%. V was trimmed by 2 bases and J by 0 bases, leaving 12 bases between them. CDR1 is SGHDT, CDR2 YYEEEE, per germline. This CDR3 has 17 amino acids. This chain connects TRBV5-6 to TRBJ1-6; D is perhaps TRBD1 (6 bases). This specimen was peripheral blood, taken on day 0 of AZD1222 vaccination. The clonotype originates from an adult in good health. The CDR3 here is CASSFTGSGSYNSPLHF. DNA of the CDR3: TGTGCCAGCAGCTTCACAGGGTCAGGCTCCTATAATTCACCCCTCCACTTT. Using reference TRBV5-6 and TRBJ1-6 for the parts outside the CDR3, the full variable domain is DAGVTQSPTHLIKTRGQQVTLRCSPKSGHDTVSWYQQALGQGPQFIFQYYEEEERQRGNFPDRFSGHQFPNYSSELNVNALLLGDSALYLCASSFTGSGSYNSPLHFGNGTRLTVT.